This T cell receptor beta chain originates from a study of T cell repertoires in cytomegalovirus infection (dated by TCRdb to the late 2010s). For context, the study as a whole: The peptide stimulations were aimed at well-studied HLA-B-restricted epitopes as well as recently identified HLA-C-restricted CMV epitopes, whose presentation resists viral immunomodulation. Donor HLA type was relevant to the analysis, because carriage of CMV infection together with the matching HLA type was indicated by public TCR beta signatures.

Per the publication, the treatment or condition label means: in vitro stimulation with specific CMV peptide epitopes to enrich CMV-specific T cells. This sample was sequenced with an Illumina HiSeq 1500. In TCRdb, the public reads were trimmed at Q25 with fastp and aligned with MiXCR, with productive beta chains retained. When rows share a CDR3 protein, they turn into one entry using the most common DNA and genes. This sample lists 750,000 to 950,000 distinct CDR3 sequences; almost 30% were detected once. Roughly 13% of the sample lies in the top ten. In this sample, this clonotype turned up many times. Its target antigen remains unknown. No much larger clone exists at a distance of one base, and base qualities are not known. The research as a whole found: In both this cohort and an independent approximately 370-donor cohort, the cumulative frequency of public TCR beta family members distinguished carriers of CMV infection plus the relevant HLA type. The ex vivo response was dominated by HLA-C-restricted CMV-specific TCR beta clonotypes, and the single most frequent clonotype in two of eight donors was supplied by these HLA-C-restricted clonotypes.

The CDR3, cysteine through phenylalanine, is 14 amino acids long. Here the CDR3 DNA is all that survives: 42 bases in frame from base 1. After removal of 6 bases from V and 0 bases from J, the junction retains 4 bases not matched to a gene. The rearranged segments are TRBV12-3 or TRBV12-4 and TRBJ1-1; the junction holds 7 bases that match TRBD1. The clonotype was recovered from a human donor in good health (CMV status not recorded). Some clones in this sample may be carry-over from other donors' samples. Here the sequenced sample was cultured CD8+ T cells from PBMCs, taken from culture after CMV antigen stimulation. At the DNA level, the sequence is TGTGCCAGCAGCCGACAGGGATTGAACACTGAAGCTTTCTTT. It encodes CASSRQGLNTEAFF.